This paragraph reports one T cell receptor beta chain. Repertoires were generated with immunoSEQ multiplex PCR, while TCRdb's copy carries only in-frame clones and drops some. The sample includes roughly 90,000 clones, almost 97% of them seen just once. This record comes from a study of technical replicates of blood from several donors. The CDR3 length is 14 residues. V shed 8 bases and J 4 bases; nucleotides not matched to a gene: 8. Germline V gene data show CDR1 as SNHLY and CDR2 as FYNNEI. Sequencing used T cells isolated from PBMCs. The genes are TRBV2 and TRBJ1-1; 9 bases are shared with TRBD1. The TCR was taken from a human donor in good health. CDR3 residues: CASVPGQGFTEAFF. The CDR3 DNA reads as TGTGCCAGCGTCCCTGGACAGGGGTTCACTGAAGCTTTCTTT.